This T cell receptor beta chain is from a study of cytomegalovirus exposure and HLA in healthy donors (dated 2017 in TCRdb). In terms of the full investigation: In an earlier analysis of 550 to 750 of the donors, 250 to 300 Gb of sequence data and some 120 million unique TCR beta sequences from roughly 190 million T cells were reported. HLA typing included class I and class II loci at four-digit resolution. Every repertoire in the discovery cohort had been generated on one and the same sequencing platform. In a later analysis, previously published TCR beta repertoires from about 670 donors were re-analyzed and high-resolution HLA genotyping was added so that TCR occurrence patterns could be studied. The aim of the study was to test whether cataloging public T cell receptors could identify signatures of past pathogen exposure. A separate validation cohort of approximately 120 different subjects was used in addition to the roughly 640-subject first cohort. To decide whether each TCR beta V gene segment behaved as functional or pseudogenic, an earlier analysis of some 580 of the donors relied on high-throughput TCR beta sequencing. To predict cytomegalovirus infection status, the study combined high-throughput TCR immunosequencing, statistical association of individual TCRs with disease status, and machine learning. The number of donors typed differed by locus, with about 629-630 for A, B, C, DRB1 and DQB1, 522 for DQA1, 600 to 610 for DPA1, and 472 for DPB1. Across around 400 genotyped donors of the cohort, an average of about 240,000 unique TCR beta nucleotide sequences per donor were sequenced, and around 20% of those sequences were non-productive. Of the roughly 390 genotyped donors, over 70% fell in the genetic ancestry cluster associated with self-reported Caucasian donors. Alongside the repertoire data, information on donor age, sex, ethnicity and CMV serostatus was compiled. Around 320 gigabases of sequencing data and tens of millions of unique TCR sequences were included in an early release covering about 620 HLA-typed donors. Five DR-DQ haplotypes were handled as single units for association and clustering, since linkage in the cohort was strong. The study used immunosequencing to profile the T cell repertoires of several hundred subjects and linked those repertoires to cytomegalovirus serostatus. A later genetic analysis used genome-wide SNP genotypes for about 65% of the roughly 670 donors, treating that subset as a discovery cohort. The later analysis used no new phenotypic data to find candidate immune exposures, relying instead on TCR beta sequences and their occurrence across donors.

The full study reports these points: A later genetic analysis associated a missense DCLRE1C variant with V-gene and J-gene trimming of TCR beta chains, and an independent cohort replicated the association. A later analysis found that most CMV-associated TCR beta chains appeared HLA-restricted, with HLA associations seemingly driven largely by CMV exposure. In a later analysis, TCR association rates were found to vary across HLA loci, with the most associated TCRs seen for DRB1 alleles and the fewest for HLA-C alleles. Because the 87-base-pair reads could not distinguish some IMGT-functional V segments, including TRBV6-2 and TRBV6-3, those segments were excluded. In a later analysis, HLA-associated TCR beta chains were found to be more clonally expanded and to have lower generation probabilities than equally common non-associated chains. Immune exposure information for the cohort was limited to CMV serostatus. According to a later analysis, parvovirus B19, influenza, CMV and Epstein-Barr virus appeared linked to several top co-occurrence clusters. A further reported finding was that TCR beta sequences accurately predicted the HLA-A and HLA-B alleles for most subjects in the first cohort. Because counts were too low, seventeen rarely observed V segments, including chromosome 9 orphons, were excluded from the earlier analysis of a few hundred of the donors. The study listed 150 to 200 TCR beta chains as associated with cytomegalovirus. A few of the identified cytomegalovirus-associated TCR beta chains were confirmed in vitro to be specific for cytomegalovirus antigens. Correlated functional status among segregating V segments might be attributable to linkage disequilibrium, but an unknown experimental factor could not be ruled out. Presence/absence analyses assumed roughly uniform sequencing depth across donors, an assumption that may not hold. According to a later genetic analysis, donors in an Asian-associated ancestry cluster had fewer N-insertions in productive TCRs than the roughly 670-donor mean. Most TCR sequences were seen in very few donors, while some public TCRs were found in many individuals. The cohort was sequenced for TCR beta chains only, and without alpha or paired-chain data the features that could be detected were limited. The authors suggested that the approach could potentially be generalized to other disease states and immunological phenotypes. Because HLA typing was missing for some donors at each locus, association tests included only the typed subset. The classifier was reported to diagnose cytomegalovirus status with high specificity and sensitivity in both the original and validation cohorts. Broadly in line with IMGT annotations, most TCR beta V segments showed up in productive rearrangements about 87% or about 30% of the time in an earlier analysis of 450 to 600 of the donors. Strong co-occurrence of HLA alleles, especially DR and DQ, made assigning TCR associations to individual alleles difficult. The sequencing pipeline was judged likely to have produced a cluster of highly shared sequence variants as a technical artifact. In a later analysis, some 17,000 TCR beta sequences were associated with specific HLA alleles at a false discovery rate of 0.05.

From the germline V gene, CDR1 is SNHLY and CDR2 is FYNNEI. Spanning cysteine to phenylalanine, the CDR3 consists of 15 amino acids. The entry retains the CDR3 DNA only, 45 bases that are in frame from base 1. V loses 4 bases of germline sequence and J loses 4 bases, and the interval between the two ends is 17 bases. On this clone: No cognate antigen has been identified for it. Base qualities are not at hand, and no much larger clone is one base apart.

The method was the immunoSEQ multiplex PCR assay. The multiplex PCR relied on a mix of 60 forward primers for TCR Vbeta segments and 13 reverse primers for TCR Jbeta segments. A multiplex PCR assay on genomic DNA amplified the CDR3 region of rearranged TCR beta genes. Amplified TCR beta libraries were sequenced as 87-base-pair reads on the Illumina HiSeq System. In the authors' own workflow: Across the 670 or so repertoires, a later analysis counted some 80 million unique TCR beta chains, 9.5 million to 13 million of which were shared by at least two donors. A nearest-neighbor algorithm error-corrected the raw reads and collapsed the reads into unique sequences, merging closely related sequences to remove PCR and sequencing errors. CDR3 sequences were aligned to IMGT reference sequences to assign V, D and J gene segments. For a sequence to be retained, at least a six-nucleotide match to both a V gene segment and a J gene segment was required. Rearrangements were called productive when the CDR3 lacked stop codons and stayed in frame with V and J; all others were non-productive. CDR3 was defined by IMGT convention, running from the second conserved V-encoded cysteine to the conserved J-encoded phenylalanine. Sequences without an unambiguous match to a single V gene segment were excluded from the earlier analysis of 450 to 650 of the donors. An earlier analysis of around 600 of the donors classified V segments as functional when productive rearrangements were above 56.7% and as segregating when the standard deviation between donors was above 5%. A statistical classification framework was built to diagnose cytomegalovirus status from the catalog of TCR beta chain sequences. In a later analysis, V and J genes were assigned by comparing TCR nucleotide sequences against IMGT/GENE-DB human TR gene sequences. In a later analysis, CDR3 sequences and most-parsimonious VDJ recombination scenarios were assigned using the TCRdist pipeline. A later analysis defined each TCR beta chain by its CDR3 amino acid sequence plus V-gene family, and excluded reads lacking a unique V-gene family. To address suspected cross-contamination and a sequencing artifact, a later analysis removed approximately 600 highly shared, low-generation-probability nucleotide sequences. For each public chain, a later analysis derived a clonal expansion index from normalized ranks of inferred template counts within each repertoire. Generation probabilities in a later analysis came from a VDJ recombination model fitted to out-of-frame rearrangements, and those results were checked against IGoR. Hypergeometric tests were used in a later analysis to score TCR-TCR, TCR-HLA and TCR-CMV co-occurrence, with a repertoire-size bias correction applied to the TCR pairs. False discovery rates were estimated in a later analysis by permuting HLA or CMV assignments 20 times. A later analysis grouped co-occurring TCRs with DBSCAN, adding TCRdist sequence similarity when clustering within HLA-allele-positive subsets. For co-occurrence clustering, repertoires with fewer than 30,000 or more than 120,000 public chains were excluded, along with a handful of repertoires with anomalous nucleotide sharing. The source is immuneACCESS, and TCRdb retained only in-frame sequences with V and J called. Part of the clones is not carried over; for the studies checked, unresolved V genes explain less than half of this, and the remainder is unexplained. V and J calls and clone size are given by that table; D and trimming were obtained from the DNA. For this sample the table gives approximately 170,000 clones, of which roughly 80% were detected only once. The ten largest make up around 0.8% of the sample.

The cohort was made up of about 610 healthy bone marrow donors. At the time of sampling, every cohort member was nominally healthy, though immune exposures that went unrecorded were likely present. The donor tested CMV seronegative and was one of the 352 seronegative cohort members. A peripheral blood sample was collected from each donor, and TCR beta sequencing was performed on peripheral blood mononuclear cells. The Qiagen DNeasy Blood Extraction Kit was used to extract genomic DNA from the blood cell samples. Sequenced material: PBMCs. The clonotype originates from a woman aged 18-30 years in good health and CMV-seronegative. This receptor chain uses TRBV2 and TRBJ2-7; a weak D assignment points to TRBD2 (6 bases agree). The CDR3 reads as follows: CASSGRLLGGYEQYF. The sequenced DNA: TGTGCCAGCAGTGGTAGACTTTTGGGGGGTTACGAGCAGTACTTC.